This T cell receptor (beta chain) was identified in a study of shared clonotypes between healthy human individuals. TCRdb keeps only in-frame clones here, not all; method: immunoSEQ multiplex PCR. The sample consists of roughly 1,000,000 clones, around 78% of them appearing once. Comments on this clone: Other nucleotide sequences from this sample produce the same CDR3.

The length of the CDR3 is 14 residues. Germline V gene sequence: CDR1 SGHRS, CDR2 YFSETQ. V lost 5 bases and J lost 0; bases outside the gene matches: 4. Input material: memory CD4+ T cells from PBMCs. The subset: CD45RA-negative fraction. The clonotype was recovered from a man in his late teens or twenties in good health. Some clones in this sample may be carry-over from other donors' samples. This chain links TRBV5-1 with TRBJ1-1; 7 bases are a match to TRBD1. The CDR3, as DNA: TGCGCCAGCAGGTCGACAGGGATGAACACTGAAGCTTTCTTT. As protein: CASRSTGMNTEAFF.